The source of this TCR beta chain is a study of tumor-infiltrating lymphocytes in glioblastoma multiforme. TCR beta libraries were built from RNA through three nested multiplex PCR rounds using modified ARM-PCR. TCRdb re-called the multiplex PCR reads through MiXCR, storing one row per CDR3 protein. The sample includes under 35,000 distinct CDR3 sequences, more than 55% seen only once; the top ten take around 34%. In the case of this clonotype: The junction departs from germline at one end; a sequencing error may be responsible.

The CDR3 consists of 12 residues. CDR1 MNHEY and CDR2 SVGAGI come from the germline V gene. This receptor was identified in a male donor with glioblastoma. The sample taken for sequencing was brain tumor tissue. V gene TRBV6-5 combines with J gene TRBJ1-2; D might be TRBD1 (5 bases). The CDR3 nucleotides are TGTGCCAGCAGGGGAGAGGGGAATGGCTACACATTC. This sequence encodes CASRGEGNGYTF.